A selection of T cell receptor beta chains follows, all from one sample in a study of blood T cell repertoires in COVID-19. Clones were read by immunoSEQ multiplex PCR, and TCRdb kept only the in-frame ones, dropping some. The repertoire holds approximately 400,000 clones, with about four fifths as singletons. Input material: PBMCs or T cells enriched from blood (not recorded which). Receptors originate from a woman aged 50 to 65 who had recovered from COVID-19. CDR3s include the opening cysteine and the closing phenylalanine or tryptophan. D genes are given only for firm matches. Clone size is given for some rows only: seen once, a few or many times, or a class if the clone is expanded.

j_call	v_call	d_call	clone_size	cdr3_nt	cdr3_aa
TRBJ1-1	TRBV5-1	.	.	TGCGCCAGCAGCTTGCGTCCGTCGGGTACTGAAGCTTTCTTT	CASSLRPSGTEAFF
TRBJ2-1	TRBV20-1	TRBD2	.	TGCAGTGCTACGAGCGGGACGCAGTTCTTC	CSATSGTQFF
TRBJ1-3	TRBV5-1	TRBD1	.	TGCGCCAGCAGGCTTGGGGACAGGGCTGGAAACACCATATATTTT	CASRLGDRAGNTIYF
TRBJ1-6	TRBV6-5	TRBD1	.	TGTGCCAGCAAAAGGGACAGAGATAATTCACCCCTCCACTTT	CASKRDRDNSPLHF
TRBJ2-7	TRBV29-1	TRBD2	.	TGCAGCGTTGGTAAAGGACGTCGGGGGGGGTCCTACGAGCAGTACTTC	CSVGKGRRGGSYEQYF
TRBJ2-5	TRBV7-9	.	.	TGTGCCAGCAGCTTAGGTGGACTGGAGCGAACTAAAGAGACCCAGTACTTC	CASSLGGLERTKETQYF
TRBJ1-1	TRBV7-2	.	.	TGTGCCAGCAACTTACCAGGACAGCTGGAAGCTTTCTTT	CASNLPGQLEAFF
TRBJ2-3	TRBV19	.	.	TGTGCCAGTAGTATAACAGTCACAGATACGCAGTATTTT	CASSITVTDTQYF
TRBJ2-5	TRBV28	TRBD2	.	TGTGCCAGCAGTTCCCCCCGTGAAGCGGGGGGCGTTCAGACCCAGTACTTC	CASSSPREAGGVQTQYF
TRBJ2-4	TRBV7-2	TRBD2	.	TGTGCCAGCAGCTTAGTCTTGACGGGGGGGATAGCCAAAAACATTCAGTACTTC	CASSLVLTGGIAKNIQYF
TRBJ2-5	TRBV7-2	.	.	TGTGCCAGCAGCATCAATCGGGGATTGTACCAAGAGACCCAGTACTTC	CASSINRGLYQETQYF
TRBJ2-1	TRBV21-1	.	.	TGTGCCAGGCCTATTAGCGACCTCGAACTCTCCTACAATGAGCAGTTCTTC	CARPISDLELSYNEQFF
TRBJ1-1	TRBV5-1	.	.	TGCGCCAGCAGCCTGTTTGAGGAGACTGAAGCTTTCTTT	CASSLFEETEAFF
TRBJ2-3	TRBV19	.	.	TGTGCCAGTAGTATAGAGGCACGGCAGCGCGGGAATACGCAGTATTTT	CASSIEARQRGNTQYF
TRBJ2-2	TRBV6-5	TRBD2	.	TGTGCCAGCAGTTTAGCGGGAGAGGACACCGGGGAGCTGTTTTTT	CASSLAGEDTGELFF
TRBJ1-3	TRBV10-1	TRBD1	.	TGCGCCAGCAGTGAGTACGGGACAGGGTCCTTTAAGCACTCTGGAAACACCATATATTTT	CASSEYGTGSFKHSGNTIYF
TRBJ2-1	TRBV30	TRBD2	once	TGTGCCTGGAGCAAACTAGCGGGAGGGCCTCAATATGAGCAGTTCTTC	CAWSKLAGGPQYEQFF
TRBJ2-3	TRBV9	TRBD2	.	TGTGCCAGCAGCGTAATAGCGGGAATGTCAGATACGCAGTATTTT	CASSVIAGMSDTQYF
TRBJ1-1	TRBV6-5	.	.	TGTGCCAGCAGGGGCCTGAACACTGAAGCTTTCTTT	CASRGLNTEAFF
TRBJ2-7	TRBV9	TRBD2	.	TGTGCCAGCAGCGTAGGGGTAGCGGGCAGCTCCTACGAGCAGTACTTC	CASSVGVAGSSYEQYF
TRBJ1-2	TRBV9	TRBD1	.	TGTGCCAGCAGCGCCTACTACAGGGGTACACCTAACTATGGCTACACCTTC	CASSAYYRGTPNYGYTF
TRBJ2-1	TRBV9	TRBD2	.	TGTGCCAGCGGACTAGCGGGAGGCGTGCCCTACAATGAGCAGTTCTTC	CASGLAGGVPYNEQFF
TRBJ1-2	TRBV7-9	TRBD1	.	TGTGCCAGCAGCTTAGCCGGGACAGAGTCCGGCTACACCTTC	CASSLAGTESGYTF
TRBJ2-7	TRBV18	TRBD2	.	TGTGCCAGCTCACCAGGTCATGGGCTAGCGGGAGAATCCTACGAGCAGTACTTC	CASSPGHGLAGESYEQYF
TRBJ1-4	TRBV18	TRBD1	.	TGTGCCAGCTCAGGGGGACAGAGGAATGAAAAACTGTTTTTT	CASSGGQRNEKLFF
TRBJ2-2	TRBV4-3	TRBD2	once	TGCGCCAGCAGCCCGGAACCGCGCGGGGGGGCGACCGGGGAGCTGTTTTTT	CASSPEPRGGATGELFF